The 2 T cell receptor beta chains listed next were all sequenced from one sample in a study of cytomegalovirus exposure and HLA in healthy donors. 13 Jbeta primers and 60 Vbeta primers were used for the PCR. Only in-frame clones appear in the TCRdb table, and some are missing; sequencing was by immunoSEQ multiplex PCR. Counted here are around 140,000 clones, roughly three quarters occurring once; the ten biggest clones make up 1.2% to 1.5%. The sample consisted of PBMCs. These TCRs come from a woman between 40 and 55 years old in good health and CMV-seronegative.

The gene calls are TRBV25-1 and TRBJ2-7; tentatively, D is TRBD1 (5 bases). CDR1 is MGHDK and CDR2 is SYGVNS in the germline V gene. The V end lost 0 bases, the J end lost 3 bases, and 9 bases lay between the germline ends. The CDR3 loop spans 14 amino acids. The CDR3 loop is CASSEYRDSYEQYF. The CDR3 DNA reads TGTGCCAGCAGTGAATACCGCGACAGCTACGAGCAGTACTTC.

The chain has TRBV6-4 and TRBJ1-4; no firm D call. CDR1 and CDR2 (germline): MRHNA, SNTAGT. V shed 2 bases and J shed 5 bases, with 12 bases lying between them. The length of the CDR3 is 15 residues. In nucleotides, the CDR3 is TGTGCCAGCAGTGACCTCCTTAGAGGGAATGAAAAACTGTTTTTT. Its translation: CASSDLLRGNEKLFF.